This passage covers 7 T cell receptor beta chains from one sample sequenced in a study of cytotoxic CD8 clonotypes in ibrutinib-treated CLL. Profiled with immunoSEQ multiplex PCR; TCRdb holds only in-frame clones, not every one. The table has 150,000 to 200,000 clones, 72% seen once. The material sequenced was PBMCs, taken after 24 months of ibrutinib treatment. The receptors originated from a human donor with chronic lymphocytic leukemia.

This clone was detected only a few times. The CDR3 sequence is CAISDSRSSYEQYF. The CDR3 DNA is TGTGCCATCAGTGACTCCCGGAGCTCCTACGAGCAGTACTTC. The rearrangement joins TRBV10-3 to TRBJ2-7, with D uncertain. Germline V gene lookup returns CDR1 ENHRY and CDR2 SYGVKD. This CDR3 spans 14 amino acids. Trimming removed 3 bases at V and 0 bases at J, with 9 bases between.

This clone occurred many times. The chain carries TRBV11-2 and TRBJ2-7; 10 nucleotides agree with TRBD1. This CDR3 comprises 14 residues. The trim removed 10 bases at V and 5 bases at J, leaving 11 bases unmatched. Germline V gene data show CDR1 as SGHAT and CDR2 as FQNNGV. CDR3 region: CATTLTGGLDEQYF. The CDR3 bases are TGTGCCACCACCCTGACAGGGGGCCTCGACGAGCAGTACTTC. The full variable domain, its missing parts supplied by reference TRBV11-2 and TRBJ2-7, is EAGVAQSPRYKIIEKRQSVAFWCNPISGHATLYWYQQILGQGPKLLIQFQNNGVVDDSQLPKDRFSAERLKGVDSTLKIQPAKLEDSAVYLCATTLTGGLDEQYFGPGTRLTVT.

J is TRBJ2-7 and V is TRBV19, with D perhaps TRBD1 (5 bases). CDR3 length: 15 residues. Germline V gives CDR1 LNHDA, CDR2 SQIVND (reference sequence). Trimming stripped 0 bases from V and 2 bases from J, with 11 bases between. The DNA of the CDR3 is TGTGCCAGTAGTATAGAATGGGCAGGGACCTACGAGCAGTACTTC. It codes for CASSIEWAGTYEQYF. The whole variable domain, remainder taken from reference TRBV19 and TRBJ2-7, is DGGITQSPKYLFRKEGQNVTLSCEQNLNHDAMYWYRQDPGQGLRLIYYSQIVNDFQKGDIAEGYSVSREKKESFPLTVTSAQKNPTAFYLCASSIEWAGTYEQYFGPGTRLTVT.

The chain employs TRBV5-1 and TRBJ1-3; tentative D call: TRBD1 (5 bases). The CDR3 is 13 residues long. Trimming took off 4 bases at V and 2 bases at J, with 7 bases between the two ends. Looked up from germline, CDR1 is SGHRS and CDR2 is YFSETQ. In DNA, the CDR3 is TGCGCCAGCAGCGAGGGACCTGGAAACACCATATATTTT. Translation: CASSEGPGNTIYF.

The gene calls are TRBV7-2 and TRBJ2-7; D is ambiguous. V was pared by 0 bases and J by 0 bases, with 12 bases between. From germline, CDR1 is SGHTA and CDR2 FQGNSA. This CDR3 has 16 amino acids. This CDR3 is CASSLAAFPSSYEQYF. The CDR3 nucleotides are TGTGCCAGCAGCTTAGCCGCTTTCCCGAGCTCCTACGAGCAGTACTTC.

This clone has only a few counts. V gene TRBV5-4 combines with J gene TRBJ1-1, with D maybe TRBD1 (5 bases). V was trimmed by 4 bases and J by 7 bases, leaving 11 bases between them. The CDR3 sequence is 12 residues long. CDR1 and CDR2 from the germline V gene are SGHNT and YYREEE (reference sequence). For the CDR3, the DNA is TGTGCCAGCAGCGTAAGGGGTGGTGAAGCTTTCTTT. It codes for CASSVRGGEAFF.

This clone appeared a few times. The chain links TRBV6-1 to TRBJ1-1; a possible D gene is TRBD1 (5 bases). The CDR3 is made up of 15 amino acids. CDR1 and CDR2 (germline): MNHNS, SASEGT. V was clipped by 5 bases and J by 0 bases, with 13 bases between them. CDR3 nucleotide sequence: TGTGCCAGCAGTAGGCGGGGACCGTTGAACACTGAAGCTTTCTTT. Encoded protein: CASSRRGPLNTEAFF.